The entry that follows covers one T cell receptor beta chain sequence. The antigen this receptor binds is unknown. One base away there is no much larger clone; base qualities are not given. The CDR3 numbers 14 residues from cysteine through phenylalanine. The read is trimmed to its CDR3 DNA, 42 bases read in frame from base 1. V and J are truncated by 6 bases and 5 bases respectively, leaving an intervening sequence of 17 bases. CDR1 and CDR2 (KGHSH, LQKENI) derive from the germline V gene. The immunoSEQ Assay, a bias-controlled multiplex PCR, was used to amplify TCRbeta CDR3 regions from genomic DNA. The study's processing was this. Nucleated cell counts per sample were estimated from amplification of reference gene primers within the assay. Sequence reads were collapsed and filtered to measure the absolute abundance of every unique TCRbeta CDR3 rearrangement. For each sample, productive Simpson clonality was calculated as the square root of Simpson's diversity index over productive rearrangements. Imported from immuneACCESS, the table was reduced by TCRdb to in-frame sequences with V and J called. These copies leave out some clones; in studies compared against another copy, an unresolved V gene accounts for under half, and the cause of the remainder is not known. V and J calls and clone size are those listed in that table; D and trimming were worked out from the DNA. Present in this sample are tens of thousands of clones, around 86% of which were seen just once. Clones ranked in the top ten supply 13% to 15% of the sample.

The sample belongs to a study of blood T cell repertoires in COVID-19 (dated by TCRdb to 2019 to 2021). As for the study more broadly: Collaborator samples came from the United States, Italy and Spain and covered acute and convalescent phases of COVID-19. The material from the prospective study consisted of cDNA or gDNA derived from T cells, B-cell-depleted T cells, or PBMCs. Deeply sampled blood TCRbeta repertoires from subjects exposed to, actively infected with, or recovered from COVID-19 were included in the dataset. A freely available public database, intended as a resource for researchers studying the immune response to SARS-CoV-2, is where the repertoires were released. The samples were drawn from two sources: the first 160 participants of the ongoing ImmuneRACE study, and 1,200 or so subjects contributed by 6 global collaborators. The sample metadata nearly always contained a de-identified subject ID, COVID-19 status, age in years and sex. HLA class I and class II types, where available, came from metadata supplied by the sample provider rather than from assay-based typing.

What the study reported, not specific to this receptor: The amount of clinical and demographic metadata varied by source and participant and was provided uncurated.

Each collaborating institution followed its own protocols to collect whole blood in K2EDTA tubes. For TCRbeta analysis, collaborators shipped samples as frozen whole blood, isolated PBMCs, or DNA extracted from either of those sample types. Recombination joined TRBV18 with TRBJ2-7, and possibly TRBD2, on 6 matching bases. This sequence was found in a human donor with acute or convalescent COVID-19. The donor label of this sample is uncertain. Sequenced input: peripheral blood. This receptor carries the CDR3 CASSPRRETHEQYF. The DNA reads as follows: TGTGCCAGCTCCCCCCGGAGGGAGACTCACGAGCAGTACTTC.